This T cell receptor (beta chain) was identified in a study of OX40 agonist ivuxolimab in advanced cancers. The study's findings and limits: There was clonal expansion of CD4+ and CD8+ blood T cells by week 6 at 0.1 to 3.0 mg/kg.

Concerning this clone itself: Its antigen is as yet unknown.

In germline, CDR1 is MNHEY, CDR2 SMNVEV (reference sequence). V gave up 8 bases and J gave up 6 bases, with 20 bases separating them. The CDR3 length is 15 residues. Autoimmune disease history or systemic immunosuppression excluded patients. TCRdb keeps only in-frame clones here, not all; method: immunoSEQ multiplex PCR. Found here are tens of thousands of clones, around 83% of them singletons; the top ten hold approximately 0.99%. The sequenced sample was CD4+ or CD8+ T cells sorted from blood, obtained in a trial of the OX40 agonist ivuxolimab. The clonotype originates from an adult with an advanced solid tumor such as melanoma, head and neck, liver or kidney cancer. The gene calls are TRBV27 and TRBJ2-1, with D perhaps matching TRBD2 (6 bases). For the CDR3, the DNA is TGTGCCAGCTCCCTGGGGGGACTGGCTCTCAATGAGCAGTTCTTC. Protein sequence: CASSLGGLALNEQFF.